The 14 T cell receptor beta chains below all came from one sample that was sequenced in a study of tumor and adjacent non-tumor tissue in lung cancer. The template was RNA from unsorted bulk tissue. The library came from three nested PCR rounds adapted from ARM-PCR protocols. A single record per CDR3 protein comes from TCRdb applying MiXCR to the multiplex PCR reads. This sample has 120,000 or so distinct CDR3 sequences, with 55% to 75% found just once. The sample taken for sequencing was lung tumor tissue. The receptors were sampled from a man aged 30 to 39 with non-small cell lung cancer.

The chain's CDR3 is CASSAGTLLQYF. CDR3 sequence (DNA): TGTGCCAGTAGTGCCGGGACTTTGTTGCAGTATTTT. The chain links TRBV11-2 to TRBJ2-3, with D tentatively TRBD2 (6 bases). Germline lookup yields CDR1 SGHAT and CDR2 FQNNGV. CDR3 size: 12 residues. Trimming pared 9 bases from V and 11 bases from J, leaving 18 bases between.

Remarks on this clonotype: This CDR3 fails to terminate in the conserved phenylalanine or tryptophan, so it likely reflects a read error. It is unclear where the CDR3 begins or ends on the DNA, so no DNA is shown, and the CDR3 is as TCRdb lists it. The genes are TRBV12-3 or TRBV12-4 and TRBJ1-2. The CDR3 spans 11 amino acids, including both terminal residues. The CDR3 loop is CASSPDSARTI.

CDR3 protein: CASSLGQKQETQYF. The CDR3 coding sequence is TGTGCCAGCAGCCTCGGACAGAAACAAGAGACCCAGTACTTC. The chain combines TRBV5-4 with TRBJ2-5; D possibly corresponds to TRBD1 (6 bases). V lost 4 bases and J 2 bases, leaving 12 bases between the germline ends. CDR3 size: 14 residues. CDR1 and CDR2 (germline): SGHNT, YYREEE (reference sequence).

Remarks on this clonotype: A much larger clone differs from this one at a single base, so this may be a read error. Written as DNA, the CDR3 is TGCAGTGTTCCAGAGGGGGGACAAAACAATGAGCAGTTCTTC. Protein: CSVPEGGQNNEQFF. The V call is TRBV20-1, the J call TRBJ2-1; D possibly matches TRBD1 or TRBD2 (6 bases each). The CDR3 covers 14 residues. V lost 7 bases and J 5 bases, leaving 18 bases between the germline ends. Looked up from germline, CDR1 is DFQATT and CDR2 is SNEGSKA (reference sequence).

Worth noting for this clonotype: At one boundary the junction diverges from the germline segment, which might be a read error. This sequence joins TRBV11-2 and TRBJ1-1; D gene unclear. The CDR3 covers 13 residues. The germline gives CDR1 SGHAT, CDR2 FQNNGV. The DNA of the CDR3 is TGTGCCAGCAGCCCAATGAATGCCACTGAAGCTTTATTT. Translated: CASSPMNATEALF.

J is TRBJ1-5 and V is TRBV6-1; no definite D call. The CDR3 runs 13 residues. CDR1 and CDR2 from the germline V gene are MNHNS and SASEGT. Deletions cut 4 bases from V and 1 base from J, with 5 bases between. This chain's CDR3 is CASSVYSNQPQHF. CDR3 nucleotides: TGTGCCAGCAGTGTCTACAGCAATCAGCCCCAGCATTTT.

The count of this clonotype is one. One end of the junction varies from germline; a read error may be responsible. The V call is TRBV29-1, the J call TRBJ1-1; D gene uncertain. The CDR3 extends over 12 amino acids. CDR1 is SQVTM, CDR2 ANQGSEA, per germline. The DNA of the CDR3 is TGCAGCGCCCAGAGTTGGGTGACTGAAGCTTTTTTT. Translating it yields CSAQSWVTEAFF. The full variable domain, rest sourced from reference TRBV29-1 and TRBJ1-1, is SAVISQKPSRDICQRGTSLTIQCQVDSQVTMMFWYRQQPGQSLTLIATANQGSEATYESGFVIDKFPISRPNLTFSTLTVSNMSPEDSSIYLCSAQSWVTEAFFGQGTRLTVV.

About this clonotype: This could be a read error, since a much larger clone is one nucleotide away. The V call is TRBV20-1, the J call TRBJ2-2; 8 nucleotides match TRBD2. Trimming took 0 bases from V and 5 from J; bases not matched to a gene: 11. This CDR3 has 17 amino acids. Looked up from germline, CDR1 is DFQATT and CDR2 is SNEGSKA (reference sequence). The CDR3 nucleotides read TGCAGTGCTAGAGATTGCCTCGCGGGAGGTGAAACCGGGGAGCTGTTTTTT. Residues: CSARDCLAGGETGELFF.

Comments on this clonotype: The junction does not match germline at one end; this may be a read error. This chain connects TRBV11-3 to TRBJ1-4; a weak D match, TRBD1 (5 bases). The CDR3 spans 14 residues. The germline V gene encodes CDR1 SGHNT and CDR2 YENEEA. The CDR3 sequence: CASSTGAPNEELFF. The CDR3 DNA sequence: TGTGCCAGCAGCACAGGAGCTCCTAATGAAGAACTGTTTTTT.

Of note for this clonotype: One end of the junction fails to match germline, which may point to a read error. V is TRBV5-6 and J is TRBJ1-1, with D possibly matching TRBD1 (6 bases). CDR1 is SGHDT and CDR2 is YYEEEE in the germline V gene. The CDR3 extends over 17 amino acids. CDR3 nucleotides: TGTGCCAGCAGCACCCTAGAAGGGGGGGGCATGGACACTGAGGCTTTCTTT. Its translation is CASSTLEGGGMDTEAFF.

A note on this clonotype: The junction departs from the called germline gene at one end, perhaps through a read error. The V call is TRBV10-3, the J call TRBJ1-6; no clear D gene. The CDR3 is made up of 15 amino acids. The V gene's germline CDR1 is ENHRY and CDR2 SYGVKD. The CDR3 spells CAISGNQNYNSRLHF. The DNA for the CDR3 is TGTGCCATCAGTGGGAATCAGAATTATAATTCACGCCTCCACTTC.

Remarks on this clonotype: A junction boundary mismatches the germline segment, possibly from a read error. J is TRBJ2-1 and V is TRBV11-3; TRBD2 matches 9 bases. Germline-derived CDR1 and CDR2 are SGHNT and YENEEA. The CDR3 runs 15 residues. This CDR3 is CAGSEPGLAGDEQFF. The DNA for the CDR3 is TGTGCCGGCAGTGAACCGGGACTAGCAGGCGATGAGCAGTTCTTC.

As for this clonotype: This sequence may be a read error, since a much larger clone differs from it by one base. The J gene is TRBJ2-2, the V gene TRBV6-6; D is unresolved. The germline V and J ends were trimmed by 2 bases and 6 bases, with 13 bases remaining between them. The V gene's germline CDR1 is MNHNY and CDR2 SVGAGI (reference sequence). The CDR3 is made up of 15 amino acids. CDR3 nucleotides: TGTGCCAGCAGTTACCCCGCCCCAGGAGCCGGGGAGCTGTTTTTT. Its protein is CASSYPAPGAGELFF.

V is TRBV20-1 and J is TRBJ2-3, with 7 positions matching TRBD2. The junction had 15 bases not matched to a gene; V was cut back by 6 bases and J by 6 bases. Germline-derived CDR1 and CDR2 are DFQATT and SNEGSKA (reference sequence). The CDR3 is 15 residues long. The CDR3 here is CSAVGGGDVTDTQYF. The CDR3 DNA is TGCAGTGCGGTAGGCGGGGGAGACGTCACGGATACGCAGTATTTT.